This is a list of T cell receptor beta chains from one sample in a study of shared clonotypes between healthy human individuals. Some clones are missing from TCRdb's copy, which holds only in-frame ones; the method was immunoSEQ multiplex PCR. The sample has roughly 220,000 clones, approximately 70% seen once; the top ten hold more than 9.5%. Source material: memory CD4+ T cells sorted from blood. The receptors were sampled from a man younger than 45 in good health. Both conserved end residues are part of each CDR3. The D gene is left open where the match is weak. The size of a clone is reported for some rows only, either as once, few or many, or as a class for expanded clones.

d_call clone_size j_call v_call cdr3_aa cdr3_nt
TRBD1 . TRBJ1-2 TRBV7-2 CASRRAGGTSIYTF TGTGCCAGCAGGAGGGCAGGGGGAACATCGATCTACACCTTC
. . TRBJ1-4 TRBV10-3 CAISEYRENEKLFF TGTGCCATCAGTGAATACAGGGAGAATGAAAAACTGTTTTTT
. . TRBJ2-4 TRBV7-8 CASSLEGGRRDIQYF TGTGCCAGCAGCTTAGAAGGGGGCCGGAGGGACATTCAGTACTTC
. . TRBJ2-6 TRBV6-1 CATTPLGSGANVLTF TGTGCCACAACCCCGTTAGGCTCTGGGGCCAACGTCCTGACTTTC
. . TRBJ2-2 TRBV28 CASSPDREVLFGELFF TGTGCCAGCAGTCCCGACAGGGAGGTACTTTTCGGGGAGCTGTTTTTT
TRBD2 . TRBJ2-1 TRBV5-1 CASSVSLAGGLNEQFF TGCGCCAGCAGCGTGAGCCTAGCGGGAGGTCTAAATGAGCAGTTCTTC
. . TRBJ2-1 TRBV28 CASSSPGRGRASYNEQFF TGTGCCAGCAGTTCCCCCGGTAGGGGCAGGGCCTCCTACAATGAGCAGTTCTTC
. . TRBJ2-2 TRBV5-1 CASSRTSGGSGSGELFF TGCGCCAGCAGCCGCACTTCGGGGGGCTCTGGGTCCGGGGAGCTGTTTTTT
TRBD2 . TRBJ2-1 TRBV7-8 CASSPPRGRADEQFF TGTGCCAGCAGCCCCCCCCGCGGGAGGGCCGATGAGCAGTTCTTC
. few TRBJ1-1 TRBV9 CASSAGTLGRTEAFF TGTGCCAGCAGCGCCGGGACTCTGGGAAGGACTGAAGCTTTCTTT
. . TRBJ1-4 TRBV18 CASSPRRGEKLFF TGTGCCAGCTCACCCCGGCGAGGTGAAAAACTGTTTTTT
. . TRBJ2-5 TRBV28 CASSFVGTQYF TGTGCCAGCAGTTTTGTGGGGACCCAGTACTTC
. . TRBJ1-2 TRBV10-2 CASSRRTPEGYGYTF TGCGCCAGCAGTCGAAGGACACCTGAAGGATATGGCTACACCTTC
. . TRBJ2-2 TRBV9 CASSVELYYTGELFF TGTGCCAGCAGCGTAGAGTTGTATTATACCGGGGAGCTGTTTTTT
TRBD1 . TRBJ2-7 TRBV9 CASSAGTGSSEQYF TGTGCCAGCAGCGCCGGGACAGGGTCATCCGAGCAGTACTTC
. . TRBJ1-5 TRBV6-1 CASSVIDQPQHF TGTGCCAGCAGTGTTATAGATCAGCCCCAGCATTTT
TRBD2 . TRBJ2-7 TRBV7-9 CASSLTSAYEQYF TGTGCCAGCAGCTTAACTAGCGCCTACGAGCAGTACTTC
TRBD2 . TRBJ2-7 TRBV28 CASSLAGSTYEQYF TGTGCCAGCAGTCTAGCGGGGTCAACCTACGAGCAGTACTTC
TRBD1 . TRBJ1-2 TRBV5-4 CASSLRGQGLGYTF TGTGCCAGCAGCTTGCGAGGACAGGGCTTGGGCTACACCTTC
. . TRBJ1-2 TRBV25-1 CASSESSGRANYGYTF TGTGCCAGCAGTGAATCCTCGGGGAGGGCTAACTATGGCTACACCTTC
. . TRBJ1-2 TRBV28 CASSPTGTYGYTF TGTGCCAGCAGTCCCACCGGGACCTATGGCTACACCTTC
. few TRBJ2-2 TRBV2 CASRAPSYTGELFF TGTGCCAGCAGGGCTCCCTCCTACACCGGGGAGCTGTTTTTT
. . TRBJ2-6 TRBV5-6 CASSLPGYGGANVLTF TGTGCCAGCAGCTTGCCGGGGTACGGTGGGGCCAACGTCCTGACTTTC
. few TRBJ2-5 TRBV30 CAWSVRRTLPETQYF TGTGCCTGGAGTGTACGTCGGACCCTTCCGGAGACCCAGTACTTC
. . TRBJ2-1 TRBV25-1 CASSDPGVGRSYNEQFF TGTGCCAGCAGTGACCCCGGGGTCGGGAGAAGTTACAATGAGCAGTTCTTC
. . TRBJ2-7 TRBV6-1 CASTATASYEQYF TGTGCCAGCACCGCGACGGCCTCCTACGAGCAGTACTTC
TRBD2 . TRBJ2-2 TRBV5-4 CASSFTGGRTGELFF TGTGCCAGCAGCTTCACGGGAGGGCGTACCGGGGAGCTGTTTTTT
. . TRBJ2-1 TRBV6-6 CASSYSKLQGRNEQFF TGTGCCAGCAGTTACTCTAAACTACAGGGAAGGAATGAGCAGTTCTTC
. . TRBJ2-7 TRBV18 CASSPGEIYEQYF TGTGCCAGCTCACCAGGGGAAATATACGAGCAGTACTTC
. many TRBJ2-3 TRBV2 CASRYQDTQYF TGTGCCAGCAGATACCAAGATACGCAGTATTTT
. . TRBJ1-4 TRBV7-9 CASSLGTTNEKLFF TGTGCCAGCAGCTTAGGGACAACTAATGAAAAACTGTTTTTT
TRBD1 . TRBJ2-7 TRBV2 CASSLGTGSYEQYF TGTGCCAGCAGTCTCGGGACAGGGTCCTACGAGCAGTACTTC
. . TRBJ1-1 TRBV29-1 CSAHGALNTEAFF TGCAGCGCCCACGGGGCGCTCAACACTGAAGCTTTCTTT
. . TRBJ2-1 TRBV11-2 CASSLDLGQPNNEQFF TGTGCCAGCAGCTTAGATCTCGGGCAGCCAAACAATGAGCAGTTCTTC
. . TRBJ2-1 TRBV21-1 CASSKVGEPWTSGRFNEQFF TGTGCCAGCAGCAAAGTGGGGGAACCTTGGACTAGCGGGAGGTTCAATGAGCAGTTCTTC
. . TRBJ2-5 TRBV7-2 CASSRGGPGETQYF TGTGCCAGCAGCCGAGGTGGGCCGGGGGAGACCCAGTACTTC
. . TRBJ2-7 TRBV11-3 CASSLAGVHYEQYF TGTGCCAGCAGCTTAGCGGGGGTGCACTACGAGCAGTACTTC
TRBD1 . TRBJ2-2 TRBV18 CASSPRTGVSTGELFF TGTGCCAGCTCACCCCGGACAGGGGTTAGCACCGGGGAGCTGTTTTTT
. . TRBJ2-3 TRBV6-1 CASSEGWDTQYF TGTGCCAGCAGTGAAGGTTGGGATACGCAGTATTTT
. . TRBJ2-3 TRBV5-1 CASSLEFHSTDTQYF TGCGCCAGCAGCTTGGAGTTCCACAGCACAGATACGCAGTATTTT
. . TRBJ1-1 TRBV5-4 CASSLMMSLNTEAFF TGTGCCAGCAGCCTGATGATGTCTCTGAACACTGAAGCTTTCTTT
. . TRBJ2-7 TRBV11-2 CASSRGGGSASYEQYF TGTGCCAGCAGCAGGGGGGGTGGTAGCGCCTCCTACGAGCAGTACTTC
. . TRBJ1-2 TRBV5-1 CASSNWAGYRYTF TGCGCCAGCAGCAACTGGGCAGGGTATCGCTACACCTTC
. . TRBJ2-3 TRBV6-4 CASSVSGVSGDTQYF TGTGCCAGCAGTGTATCCGGGGTTAGTGGAGATACGCAGTATTTT
TRBD2 . TRBJ2-1 TRBV9 CASGLAGASNEQFF TGTGCCAGCGGACTAGCGGGAGCATCCAATGAGCAGTTCTTC